These 2 T cell receptor beta chains came from one sample sequenced in a study of T cell responses to AZD1222 COVID-19 vaccine (dated by TCRdb to about 2021). The library was made by the immunoSEQ multiplex PCR assay. TCRdb holds this immuneACCESS table with in-frame rearrangements only. Some clones are missing; in checked studies, unresolved V genes explain under half, and the rest has no known cause. For this sample the table gives more than 110,000 clones, of which about 90% were detected only once. Clones ranked in the top ten supply under 4% of the sample. The sample's time point, from its label and the paper: baseline before first vaccination. The sequencing here drew on peripheral blood, taken on day 0 of AZD1222 vaccination. The receptors derive from an adult in good health.

The count of this clone is one. The CDR3 DNA follows: TGCGCCAGCAGCTTGGGACAGGGGGCCCCAAACTCTGGAAACACCATATATTTT. It yields the protein CASSLGQGAPNSGNTIYF. This chain connects TRBV5-1 to TRBJ1-3; 10 nucleotides line up with TRBD1. This CDR3 has 18 residues. Germline CDR1 is SGHRS and CDR2 is YFSETQ. V shed 0 bases and J 0 bases; nucleotides not matched to a gene: 6.

The chain employs TRBV2 and TRBJ1-2; D is possibly TRBD1 (6 bases). V was pared by 6 bases and J by 7 bases, with 18 bases between. This CDR3 region has 14 residues. Germline values: CDR1 SNHLY, CDR2 FYNNEI. The CDR3: CASSSDSQAGGYTF. The CDR3 DNA reads as TGTGCCAGCAGCTCGGACAGCCAGGCGGGTGGCTACACCTTC. Full variable domain (missing parts from reference TRBV2 and TRBJ1-2): EPEVTQTPSHQVTQMGQEVILRCVPISNHLYFYWYRQILGQKVEFLVSFYNNEISEKSEIFDDQFSVERPDGSNFTLKIRSTKLEDSAMYFCASSSDSQAGGYTFGSGTRLTVV.